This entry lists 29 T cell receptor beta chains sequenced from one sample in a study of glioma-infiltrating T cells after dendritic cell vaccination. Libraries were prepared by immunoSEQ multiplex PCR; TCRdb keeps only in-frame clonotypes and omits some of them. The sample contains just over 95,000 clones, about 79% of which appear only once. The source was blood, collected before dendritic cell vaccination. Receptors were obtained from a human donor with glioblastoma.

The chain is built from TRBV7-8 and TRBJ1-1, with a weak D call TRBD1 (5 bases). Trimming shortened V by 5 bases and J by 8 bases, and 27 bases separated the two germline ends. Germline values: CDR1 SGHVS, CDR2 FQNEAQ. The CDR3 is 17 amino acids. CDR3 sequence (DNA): TGTGCCAGCAGCGATGAGTTCGTGGGGCAGCCACTAAGGGAAGCTTTCTTT. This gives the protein CASSDEFVGQPLREAFF.

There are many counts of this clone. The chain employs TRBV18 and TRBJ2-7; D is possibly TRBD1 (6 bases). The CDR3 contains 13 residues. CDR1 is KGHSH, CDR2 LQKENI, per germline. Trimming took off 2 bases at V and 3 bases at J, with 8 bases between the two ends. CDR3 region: CASSPGGGYEQYF. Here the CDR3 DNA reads TGTGCCAGCTCACCAGGGGGCGGCTACGAGCAGTACTTC.

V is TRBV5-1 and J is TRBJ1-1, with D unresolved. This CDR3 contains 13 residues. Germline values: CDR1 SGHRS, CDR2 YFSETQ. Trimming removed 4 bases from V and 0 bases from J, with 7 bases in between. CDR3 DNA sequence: TGCGCCAGCAGCAGAGGGTTGAACACTGAAGCTTTCTTT. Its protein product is CASSRGLNTEAFF.

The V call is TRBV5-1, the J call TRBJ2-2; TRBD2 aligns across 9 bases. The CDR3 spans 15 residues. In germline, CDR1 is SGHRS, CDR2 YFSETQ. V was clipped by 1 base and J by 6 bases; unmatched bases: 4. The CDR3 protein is CASSLSSGGPGELFF. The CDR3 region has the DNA TGCGCCAGCAGCTTGAGTAGCGGGGGCCCCGGGGAGCTGTTTTTT.

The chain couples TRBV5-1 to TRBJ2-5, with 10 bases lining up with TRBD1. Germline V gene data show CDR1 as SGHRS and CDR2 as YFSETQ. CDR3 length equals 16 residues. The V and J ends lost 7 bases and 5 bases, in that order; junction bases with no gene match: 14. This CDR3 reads CASALTGTGVRETQYF. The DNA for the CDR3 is TGCGCCAGCGCCCTGACAGGGACAGGGGTGCGGGAGACCCAGTACTTC.

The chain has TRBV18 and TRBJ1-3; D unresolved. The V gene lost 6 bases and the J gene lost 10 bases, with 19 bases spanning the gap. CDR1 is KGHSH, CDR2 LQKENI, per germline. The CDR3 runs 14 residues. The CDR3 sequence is CASSPPSEVWTIYF. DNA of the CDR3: TGTGCCAGCTCCCCCCCTTCGGAGGTTTGGACCATATATTTT.

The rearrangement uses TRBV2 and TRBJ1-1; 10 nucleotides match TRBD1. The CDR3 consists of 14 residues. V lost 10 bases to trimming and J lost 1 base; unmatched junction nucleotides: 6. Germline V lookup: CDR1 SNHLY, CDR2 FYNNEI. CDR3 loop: CATGTGAWNTEAFF. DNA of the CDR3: TGTGCCACCGGGACAGGGGCTTGGAACACTGAAGCTTTCTTT.

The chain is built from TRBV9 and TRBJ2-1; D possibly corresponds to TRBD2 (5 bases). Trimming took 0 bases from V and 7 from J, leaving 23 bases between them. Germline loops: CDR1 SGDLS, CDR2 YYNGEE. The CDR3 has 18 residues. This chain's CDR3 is CASSVANILPQSGNEQFF. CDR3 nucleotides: TGTGCCAGCAGCGTAGCTAATATTCTACCACAATCGGGGAATGAGCAGTTCTTC.

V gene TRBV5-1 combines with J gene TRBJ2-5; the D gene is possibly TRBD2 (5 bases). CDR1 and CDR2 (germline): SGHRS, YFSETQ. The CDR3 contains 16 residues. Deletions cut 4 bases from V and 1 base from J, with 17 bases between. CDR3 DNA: TGCGCCAGCAGCCTGCCTGGGAGCCGGGGCCAAGAGACCCAGTACTTC. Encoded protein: CASSLPGSRGQETQYF. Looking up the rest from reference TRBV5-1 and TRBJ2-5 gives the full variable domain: KAGVTQTPRYLIKTRGQQVTLSCSPISGHRSVSWYQQTPGQGLQFLFEYFSETQRNKGNFPGRFSGRQFSNSRSEMNVSTLELGDSALYLCASSLPGSRGQETQYFGPGTRLLVL.

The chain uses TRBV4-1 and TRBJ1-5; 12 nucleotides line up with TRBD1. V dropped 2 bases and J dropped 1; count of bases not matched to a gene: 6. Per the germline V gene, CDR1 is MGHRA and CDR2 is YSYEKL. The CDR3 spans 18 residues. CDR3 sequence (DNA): TGCGCCAGCAGCCAACCGGGACAGGGGGCACGAAGCAATCAGCCCCAGCATTTT. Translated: CASSQPGQGARSNQPQHF.

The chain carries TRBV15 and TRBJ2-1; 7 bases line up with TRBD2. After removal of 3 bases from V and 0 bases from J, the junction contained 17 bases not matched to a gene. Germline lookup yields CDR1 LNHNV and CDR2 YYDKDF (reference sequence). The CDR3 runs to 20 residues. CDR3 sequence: CATSRTGGGTASDSYNEQFF. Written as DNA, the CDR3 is TGTGCCACCAGCAGGACGGGAGGTGGAACAGCGTCCGACTCCTACAATGAGCAGTTCTTC.

CDR3 DNA: TGTGAGACAAGACGGGGGGGTACCTACGAGCAGTACTTC. Its translation: CETRRGGTYEQYF. V usage is TRBV6-1 and J usage is TRBJ2-5, with 8 bases identical to TRBD2. The J call may be wrong; the DNA end is better matched by TRBJ2-7. The CDR3 loop spans 13 amino acids. Germline values: CDR1 MNHNS, CDR2 SASEGT.

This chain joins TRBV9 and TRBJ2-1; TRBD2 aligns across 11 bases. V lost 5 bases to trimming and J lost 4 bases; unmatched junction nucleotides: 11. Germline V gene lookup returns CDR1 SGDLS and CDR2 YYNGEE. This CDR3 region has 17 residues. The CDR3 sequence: CASRDNPTSGKYNEQFF. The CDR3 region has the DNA TGTGCCAGCAGGGACAACCCGACTAGCGGGAAGTACAATGAGCAGTTCTTC.

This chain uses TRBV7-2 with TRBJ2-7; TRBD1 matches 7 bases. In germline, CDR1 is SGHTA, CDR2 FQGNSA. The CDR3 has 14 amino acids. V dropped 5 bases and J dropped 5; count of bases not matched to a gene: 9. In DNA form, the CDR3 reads TGTGCCAGCAGCCAAGCAGGGGGAAGGGACGAGCAGTACTTC. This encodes CASSQAGGRDEQYF.

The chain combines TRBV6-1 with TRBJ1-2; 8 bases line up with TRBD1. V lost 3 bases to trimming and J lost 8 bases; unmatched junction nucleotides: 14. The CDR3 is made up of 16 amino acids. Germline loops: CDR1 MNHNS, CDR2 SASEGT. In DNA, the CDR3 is TGTGCCAGCAGTGACAGGGGGCATACGAGCAGAAGAGGCTACACCTTC. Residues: CASSDRGHTSRRGYTF.

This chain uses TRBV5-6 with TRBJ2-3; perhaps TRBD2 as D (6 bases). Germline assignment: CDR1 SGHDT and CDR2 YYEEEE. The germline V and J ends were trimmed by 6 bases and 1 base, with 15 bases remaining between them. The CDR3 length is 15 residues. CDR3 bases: TGTGCCAGCACCCTGGGACTGGGGGGCACAGATACGCAGTATTTT. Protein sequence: CASTLGLGGTDTQYF.

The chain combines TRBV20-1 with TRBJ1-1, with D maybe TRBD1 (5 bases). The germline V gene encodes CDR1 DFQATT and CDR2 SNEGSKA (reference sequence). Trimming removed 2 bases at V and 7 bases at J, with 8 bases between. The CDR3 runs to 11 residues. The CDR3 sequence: CSARRDSEAFF. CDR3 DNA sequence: TGCAGTGCTAGAAGAGACAGTGAAGCTTTCTTT.

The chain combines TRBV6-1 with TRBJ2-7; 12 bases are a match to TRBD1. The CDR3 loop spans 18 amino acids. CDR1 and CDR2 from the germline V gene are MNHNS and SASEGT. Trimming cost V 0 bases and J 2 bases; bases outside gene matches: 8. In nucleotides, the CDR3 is TGTGCCAGCAGTGAAGCGGGGCGGGGGACAGGGGGCACCTACGAGCAGTACTTC. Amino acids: CASSEAGRGTGGTYEQYF.

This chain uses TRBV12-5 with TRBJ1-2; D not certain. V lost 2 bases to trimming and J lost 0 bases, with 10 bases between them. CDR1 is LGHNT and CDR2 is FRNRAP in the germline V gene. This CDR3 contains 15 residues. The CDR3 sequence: CASGLTPGSNYGYTF. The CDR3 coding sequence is TGTGCTAGTGGTTTGACCCCAGGATCTAACTATGGCTACACCTTC.

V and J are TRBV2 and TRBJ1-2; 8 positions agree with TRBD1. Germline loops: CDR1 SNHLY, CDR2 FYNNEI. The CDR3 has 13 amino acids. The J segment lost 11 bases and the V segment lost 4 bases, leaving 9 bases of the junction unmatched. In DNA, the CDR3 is TGTGCCAGCAGTGTGTGGACAGGGTTGGGGTACACCTTC. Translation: CASSVWTGLGYTF.

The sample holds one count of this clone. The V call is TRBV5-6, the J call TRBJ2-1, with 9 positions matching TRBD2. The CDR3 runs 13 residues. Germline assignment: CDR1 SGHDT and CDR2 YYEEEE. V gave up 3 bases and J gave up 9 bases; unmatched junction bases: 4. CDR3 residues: CASSYLAGLEQFF. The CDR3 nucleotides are TGTGCCAGCAGCTACCTAGCGGGACTTGAGCAGTTCTTC.

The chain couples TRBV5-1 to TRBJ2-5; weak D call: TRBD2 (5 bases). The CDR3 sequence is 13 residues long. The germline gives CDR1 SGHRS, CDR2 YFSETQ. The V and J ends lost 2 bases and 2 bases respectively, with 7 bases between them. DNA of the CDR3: TGCGCCAGCAGCTTTTCGGGACAAGAGACCCAGTACTTC. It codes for CASSFSGQETQYF.

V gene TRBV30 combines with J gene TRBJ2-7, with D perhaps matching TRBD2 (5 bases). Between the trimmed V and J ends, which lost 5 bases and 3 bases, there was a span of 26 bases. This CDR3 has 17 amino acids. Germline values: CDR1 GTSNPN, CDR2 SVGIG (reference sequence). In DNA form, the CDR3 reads TGTGCCTGGGATATACCCAACCGGGAAAGAAGGAGCTACGAGCAGTACTTC. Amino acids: CAWDIPNRERRSYEQYF.

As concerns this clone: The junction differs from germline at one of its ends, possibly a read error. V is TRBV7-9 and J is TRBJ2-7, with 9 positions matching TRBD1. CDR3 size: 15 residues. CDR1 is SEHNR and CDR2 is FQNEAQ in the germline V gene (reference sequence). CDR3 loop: CASTEDRGPSYEQCF. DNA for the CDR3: TGTGCCAGCACAGAGGACAGGGGCCCTTCCTACGAGCAGTGCTTC.

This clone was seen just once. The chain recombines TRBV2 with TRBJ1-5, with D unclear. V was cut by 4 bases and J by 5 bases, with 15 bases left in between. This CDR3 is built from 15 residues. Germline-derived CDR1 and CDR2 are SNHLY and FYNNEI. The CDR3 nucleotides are TGTGCCAGCAGTGCCCAGGCGCCATGGGATCAGCCCCAGCATTTT. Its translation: CASSAQAPWDQPQHF.

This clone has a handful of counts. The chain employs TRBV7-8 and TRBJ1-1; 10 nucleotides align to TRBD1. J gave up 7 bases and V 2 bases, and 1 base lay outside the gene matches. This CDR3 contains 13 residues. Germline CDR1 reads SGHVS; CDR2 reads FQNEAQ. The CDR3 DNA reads TGTGCCAGCAGCTTACGGGACAGGGGTGAAGCTTTCTTT. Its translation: CASSLRDRGEAFF.

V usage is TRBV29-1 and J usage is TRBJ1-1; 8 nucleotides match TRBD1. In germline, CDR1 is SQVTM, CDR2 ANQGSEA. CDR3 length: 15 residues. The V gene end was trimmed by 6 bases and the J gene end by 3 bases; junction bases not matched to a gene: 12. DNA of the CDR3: TGCAGCGTGGGCCTCAGGACAGGGTCTGACACTGAAGCTTTCTTT. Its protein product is CSVGLRTGSDTEAFF.

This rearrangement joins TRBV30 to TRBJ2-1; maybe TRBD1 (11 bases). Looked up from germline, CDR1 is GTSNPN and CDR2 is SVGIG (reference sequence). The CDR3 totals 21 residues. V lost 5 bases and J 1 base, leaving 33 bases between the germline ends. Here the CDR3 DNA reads TGTGCCTGGTCGGGACAGGGGGAACCAGCGGGAGGGCCGCGGTCCTACAATGAGCAGTTCTTC. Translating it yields CAWSGQGEPAGGPRSYNEQFF. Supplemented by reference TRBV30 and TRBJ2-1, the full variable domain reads SQTIHQWPATLVQPVGSPLSLECTVEGTSNPNLYWYRQAAGRGLQLLFYSVGIGQISSEVPQNLSASRPQDRQFILSSKKLLLSDSGFYLCAWSGQGEPAGGPRSYNEQFFGPGTRLTVL.

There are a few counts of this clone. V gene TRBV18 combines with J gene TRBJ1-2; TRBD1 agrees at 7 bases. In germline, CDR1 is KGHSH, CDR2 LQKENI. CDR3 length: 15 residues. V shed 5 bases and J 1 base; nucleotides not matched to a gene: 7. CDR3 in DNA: TGTGCCAGCTCAGATAAGGGACAGAATAACTATGGCTACACCTTC. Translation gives CASSDKGQNNYGYTF.